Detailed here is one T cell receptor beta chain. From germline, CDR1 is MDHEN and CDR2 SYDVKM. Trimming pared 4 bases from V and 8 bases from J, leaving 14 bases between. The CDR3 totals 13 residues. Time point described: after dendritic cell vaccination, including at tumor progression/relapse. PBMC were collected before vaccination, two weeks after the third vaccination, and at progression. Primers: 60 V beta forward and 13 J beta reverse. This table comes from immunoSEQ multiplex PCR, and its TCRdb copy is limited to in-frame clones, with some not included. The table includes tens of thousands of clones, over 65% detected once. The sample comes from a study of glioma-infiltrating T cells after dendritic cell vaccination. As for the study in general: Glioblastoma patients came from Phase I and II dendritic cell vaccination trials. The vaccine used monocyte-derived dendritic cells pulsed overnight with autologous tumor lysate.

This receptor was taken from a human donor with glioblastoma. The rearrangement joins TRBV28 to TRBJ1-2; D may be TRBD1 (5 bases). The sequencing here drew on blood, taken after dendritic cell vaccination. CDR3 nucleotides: TGTGCCAGCAGTTCCCCTACGTGGGGCGGCTACACCTTC. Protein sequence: CASSSPTWGGYTF.